This TCR beta chain is from a study of cytomegalovirus exposure and HLA in healthy donors. Vbeta (60) and Jbeta (13) primers were used in the PCR. This table comes from immunoSEQ multiplex PCR, and its TCRdb copy is limited to in-frame clones, with some not included. Seen here are 150,000 to 200,000 clones, around four fifths observed once, and the top ten hold less than 1.1%. The sequenced material came from PBMCs. This TCR came from a woman aged 40 to 49 in good health and CMV-seronegative.

CDR3 nucleotide sequence: TGTGCCAGCAGTAGTTCGCCTCCGGCGAGGGGGGAGCAGTACTTC. This codes for CASSSSPPARGEQYF. The chain carries TRBV6-6 and TRBJ2-7, with D tentatively TRBD1 (6 bases). CDR1 is MNHNY, CDR2 SVGAGI, per germline (reference sequence). The CDR3 consists of 15 residues. V lost 5 bases and J lost 7, with 21 bases in between.